This T cell receptor (beta chain) stems from a study of post-analysis software for immune sequencing data. Whole-study findings and limits: Samples sharing a preparation batch grouped tightly together when assessed by F measure. Multiple sclerosis was associated with a significant reduction in normalized Chao1 diversity relative to controls. Elevated frequency relative to controls characterized four or five TRBV segments in patients, TRBV5-6, TRBV5-1 and TRBV20-1 among them.

Regarding this clonotype: Its antigen is as yet unknown.

The TCR beta cDNA libraries carried unique molecular identifiers. TCRdb re-analysed the PCR reads in MiXCR, keeping a single row per CDR3 protein. The sample consists of hundreds of thousands of distinct CDR3 sequences, 25% to 30% of them appearing once. Trimming cost V 7 bases and J 2 bases; bases outside gene matches: 4. Germline CDR1 is MDHEN and CDR2 is SYDVKM. This CDR3 contains 14 residues. The chain employs TRBV28 and TRBJ2-1; 8 bases map to TRBD2. The sequence was obtained from a girl between 10 and 17 years old with multiple sclerosis. The sample comprised blood. CDR3 nucleotides: TGTGCCAGCAACGGGGGGGCCACCTACAATGAGCAGTTCTTC. Amino acids: CASNGGATYNEQFF. The variable domain in full, with the rest retrieved from reference TRBV28 and TRBJ2-1, is DVKVTQSSRYLVKRTGEKVFLECVQDMDHENMFWYRQDPGLGLRLIYFSYDVKMKEKGDIPEGYSVSREKKERFSLILESASTNQTSMYLCASNGGATYNEQFFGPGTRLTVL.